A single sample gave rise to the 13 T cell receptor beta chains below, sequenced in a study of T cell repertoires in cytomegalovirus infection. These receptors are not linked to any known antigen. TCRdb analysed the reads with MiXCR anew, one entry per CDR3 protein. There are fewer than 1,000,000 distinct CDR3 sequences in the sample; roughly a third occur only once, and over 10% lies in the top ten. Specimen: cultured CD8+ T cells from PBMCs, collected from culture after CMV antigen stimulation. These receptors all stem from a human donor in good health (CMV status not recorded). Some clones in this sample may be carry-over from other donors' samples.

The sample holds a few counts of this clonotype. The J gene is TRBJ1-5, the V gene TRBV12-3 or TRBV12-4, with TRBD1 matching over 7 bases. J was trimmed by 0 bases and V by 8 bases; bases with no gene match: 4. The CDR3 runs to 14 residues. The CDR3: CASRDSHSNQPQHF. As DNA, the CDR3 is TGTGCCAGCCGGGACAGTCATAGCAATCAGCCCCAGCATTTT.

Worth noting for this clonotype: A single base separates this from a much larger clone, so it may be a read error. The chain employs TRBV6-5 and TRBJ2-7; the match to TRBD1 covers 8 bases. Germline V gene sequence: CDR1 MNHEY, CDR2 SVGAGI. CDR3 length: 13 residues. With V trimmed by 0 bases and J by 5 bases, 0 bases remained unmatched. The CDR3 sequence is CASSYSTGDEQYF. The CDR3 DNA reads TGTGCCAGCAGTTACTCGACAGGGGACGAGCAGTACTTC.

The chain is built from TRBV15 and TRBJ1-3; D remains unclear. CDR1 and CDR2 (germline): LNHNV, YYDKDF (reference sequence). This CDR3 is built from 16 residues. V was pared by 0 bases and J by 4 bases, with 13 bases between. The CDR3 loop is CATSRDGGKEGNTIYF. The CDR3, as DNA: TGTGCCACCAGCAGAGATGGAGGGAAGGAGGGAAACACCATATATTTT.

The V and J genes are TRBV19 and TRBJ2-3; 8 bases align to TRBD1. Germline lookup yields CDR1 LNHDA and CDR2 SQIVND (reference sequence). The J segment lost 5 bases and the V segment lost 2 bases, leaving 6 bases of the junction unmatched. The CDR3 extends over 15 amino acids. Here the CDR3 reads CASSIRDRSRDTQYF. CDR3 sequence (DNA): TGTGCCAGTAGTATACGGGACAGGAGTCGAGATACGCAGTATTTT.

The CDR3 is CASSLFWGQPQHF. DNA of the CDR3: TGTGCCAGCAGCTTGTTTTGGGGTCAGCCCCAGCATTTT. V is TRBV7-2 and J is TRBJ1-5; no clear D. Trimming removed 3 bases at V and 6 bases at J, with 9 bases between. CDR1 is SGHTA and CDR2 is FQGNSA in the germline V gene. The CDR3 is 13 residues long.

This clonotype was counted a single time. The chain links TRBV4-2 to TRBJ2-7; 9 bases are shared with TRBD1. The germline CDR1 and CDR2 sequences are LGHNA and YNFKEQ. This CDR3 contains 15 residues. V was clipped by 0 bases and J by 5 bases; unmatched bases: 5. CDR3 loop: CASSQDLTGGNEQYF. The CDR3 DNA follows: TGTGCCAGCAGCCAAGATCTCACAGGGGGCAACGAGCAGTACTTC.

This clonotype appeared a few times. The rearrangement joins TRBV3-1 to TRBJ2-7; D assignment may be TRBD1 or TRBD2 (5 bases each). Germline V CDR1 and CDR2: LGHDT, YNNKEL (reference sequence). The germline V and J ends were trimmed by 0 bases and 2 bases, with 14 bases remaining between them. The CDR3 is made up of 16 amino acids. The chain's CDR3 is CASSQDLGAGTYEQYF. The CDR3 coding sequence is TGTGCCAGCAGCCAAGATCTCGGGGCAGGGACCTACGAGCAGTACTTC.

The chain carries TRBV19 and TRBJ2-7; no clear D. The CDR3 runs to 13 residues. V was clipped by 3 bases and J by 4 bases, with 10 bases between them. Germline V gene sequence: CDR1 LNHDA, CDR2 SQIVND (reference sequence). CDR3 sequence: CASSMFDGYEQYV. The CDR3 DNA reads as TGTGCCAGTAGTATGTTCGACGGTTACGAGCAGTACGTC.

This chain links TRBV2 with TRBJ1-4, with no clear D. CDR3 length: 12 amino acids. Looked up from germline, CDR1 is SNHLY and CDR2 is FYNNEI. Trimming removed 6 bases from V and 8 bases from J, with 10 bases in between. The CDR3 coding sequence is TGTGCCAGCAGAGGCAGTCGGGAAAAACTGTTTTTT. Amino acid sequence: CASRGSREKLFF.

About this clonotype: The junction departs from the called germline gene at one end, perhaps through a read error. V and J are TRBV7-6 and TRBJ2-3; maybe TRBD2 (5 bases). Germline CDR1 is SGHVS and CDR2 is FNYEAQ. The length of the CDR3 is 13 residues. CDR3 coding DNA: TGTGCCAACAGCTTACTAGGGACAGATACGCAGTATTTT. This gives the protein CANSLLGTDTQYF.

This clonotype was observed a handful of times. The chain carries TRBV5-6 and TRBJ1-6; unclear D gene. Germline V gives CDR1 SGHDT, CDR2 YYEEEE. The V end was cut by 1 base, the J end by 10 bases, with 12 bases between. This CDR3 has 14 residues. Here the CDR3 DNA reads TGTGCCAGCAGCTTGTTGTGGGAAGACTCACCCCTCCACTTT. This codes for CASSLLWEDSPLHF. Variable domain in full (rest from reference TRBV5-6 and TRBJ1-6): DAGVTQSPTHLIKTRGQQVTLRCSPKSGHDTVSWYQQALGQGPQFIFQYYEEEERQRGNFPDRFSGHQFPNYSSELNVNALLLGDSALYLCASSLLWEDSPLHFGNGTRLTVT.

This clonotype has more than one count but fewer than ten. The chain couples TRBV24-1 to TRBJ2-5, with 10 bases aligning to TRBD1. This CDR3 contains 14 residues. Germline CDR1 reads KGHDR; CDR2 reads SFDVKD. J lost 2 bases, V lost 10 bases, and 6 bases had no gene match. The CDR3 nucleotides read TGTGCCACAGAGGACAGGGGGAGTCAAGAGACCCAGTACTTC. It specifies CATEDRGSQETQYF.

V gene TRBV29-1 combines with J gene TRBJ2-3; 7 bases align to TRBD1. The V and J ends lost 7 bases and 2 bases, in that order; junction bases with no gene match: 12. Germline loops: CDR1 SQVTM, CDR2 ANQGSEA. CDR3 length equals 15 residues. CDR3 DNA: TGCAGCGGAGTAGGGGGCGGCCTACACACAGATACGCAGTATTTT. Translating gives CSGVGGGLHTDTQYF.